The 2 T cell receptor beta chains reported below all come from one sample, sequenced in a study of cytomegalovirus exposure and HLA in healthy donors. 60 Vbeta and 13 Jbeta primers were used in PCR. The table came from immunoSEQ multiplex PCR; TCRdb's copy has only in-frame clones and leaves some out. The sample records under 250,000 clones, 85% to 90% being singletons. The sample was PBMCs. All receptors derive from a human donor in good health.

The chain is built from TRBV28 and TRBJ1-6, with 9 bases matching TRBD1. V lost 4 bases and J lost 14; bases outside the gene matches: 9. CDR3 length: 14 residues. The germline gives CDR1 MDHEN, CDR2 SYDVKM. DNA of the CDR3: TGTGCCAGCAGTTCGGGACAGGGACCGGTAACCCTCCACTTT. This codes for CASSSGQGPVTLHF.

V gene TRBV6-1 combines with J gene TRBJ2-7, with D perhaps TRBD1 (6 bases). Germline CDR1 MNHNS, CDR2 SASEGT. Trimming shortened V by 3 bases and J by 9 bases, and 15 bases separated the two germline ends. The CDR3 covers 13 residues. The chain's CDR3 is CASSDTGIPVQYF. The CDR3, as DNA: TGTGCCAGCAGTGACACAGGGATCCCAGTGCAGTACTTC.